The clone carrying this T cell receptor (beta chain) appeared many times. The target antigen is unknown. The data were obtained in a study of identical twins. Trimming removed 6 bases from V and 1 base from J; junction bases left unmatched: 5. CDR1 is MDHEN and CDR2 is SYDVKM in the germline V gene. The CDR3 is 14 residues long. Unique molecular identifiers were in the cDNA, with template-switch universal primer binding. In TCRdb, the 5' RACE reads were re-called with MiXCR into one record per CDR3 protein. The sample lists about 570,000 distinct CDR3 sequences; roughly 9.9% were seen once. Study-wide results and limits: Twin pairs had excess sharing that was weaker in beta out-of-frame sequences. Compared with models, monozygotic twins showed more out-of-frame TCR alpha sharing.

These data also featured in a second study, about yellow fever vaccine responses in identical twins. This second report adds: Among the twins, the vaccine T cell response reportedly seemed partly convergent and partly personalized.

This TCR came from a woman under 30 in good health. The gene calls are TRBV28 and TRBJ2-5, with 7 positions matching TRBD1. The sample consisted of PBMCs. CDR3: CASSQTGVQETQYF. The CDR3 nucleotides are TGTGCCAGCAGCCAAACAGGGGTCCAAGAGACCCAGTACTTC.